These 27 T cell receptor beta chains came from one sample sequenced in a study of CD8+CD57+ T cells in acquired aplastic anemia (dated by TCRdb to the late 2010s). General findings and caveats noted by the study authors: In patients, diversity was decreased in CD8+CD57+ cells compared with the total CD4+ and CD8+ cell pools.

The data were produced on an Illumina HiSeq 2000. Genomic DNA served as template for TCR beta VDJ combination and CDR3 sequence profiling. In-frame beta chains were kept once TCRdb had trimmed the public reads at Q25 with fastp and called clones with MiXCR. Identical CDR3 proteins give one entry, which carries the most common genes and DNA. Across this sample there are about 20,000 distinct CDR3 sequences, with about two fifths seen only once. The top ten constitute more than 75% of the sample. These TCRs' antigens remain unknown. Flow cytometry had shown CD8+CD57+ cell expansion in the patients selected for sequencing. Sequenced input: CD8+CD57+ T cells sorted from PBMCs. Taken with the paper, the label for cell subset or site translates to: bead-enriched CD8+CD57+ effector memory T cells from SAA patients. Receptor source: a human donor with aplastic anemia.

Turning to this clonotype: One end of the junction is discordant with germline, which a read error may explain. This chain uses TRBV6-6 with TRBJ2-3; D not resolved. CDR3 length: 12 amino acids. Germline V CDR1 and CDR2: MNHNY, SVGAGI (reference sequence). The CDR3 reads CVSRKQADTQYF. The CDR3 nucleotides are TGTGTCAGCAGGAAGCAGGCAGATACGCAGTATTTT.

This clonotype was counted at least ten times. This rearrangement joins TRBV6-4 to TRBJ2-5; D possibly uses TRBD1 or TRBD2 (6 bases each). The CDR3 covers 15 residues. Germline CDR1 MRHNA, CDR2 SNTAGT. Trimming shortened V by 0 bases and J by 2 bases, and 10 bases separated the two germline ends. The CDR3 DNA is TGTGCCAGCAGTGACTCCGAAGGGGGGCAAGAGACCCAGTACTTC. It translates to CASSDSEGGQETQYF.

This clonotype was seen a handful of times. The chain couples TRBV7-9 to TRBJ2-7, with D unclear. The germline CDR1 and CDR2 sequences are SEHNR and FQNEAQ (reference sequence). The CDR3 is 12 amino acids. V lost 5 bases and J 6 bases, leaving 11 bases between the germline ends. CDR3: CASSPLAGEQYF. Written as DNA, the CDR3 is TGTGCCAGCAGCCCTCTTGCTGGCGAGCAGTACTTC.

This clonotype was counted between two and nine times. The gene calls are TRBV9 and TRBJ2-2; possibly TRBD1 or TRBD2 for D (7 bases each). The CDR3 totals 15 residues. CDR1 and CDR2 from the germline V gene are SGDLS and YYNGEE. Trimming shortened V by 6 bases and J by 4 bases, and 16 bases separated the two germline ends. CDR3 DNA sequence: TGTGCCAGCAATCCCTCAGGGGGGGCCACCGGGGAGCTGTTTTTT. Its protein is CASNPSGGATGELFF.

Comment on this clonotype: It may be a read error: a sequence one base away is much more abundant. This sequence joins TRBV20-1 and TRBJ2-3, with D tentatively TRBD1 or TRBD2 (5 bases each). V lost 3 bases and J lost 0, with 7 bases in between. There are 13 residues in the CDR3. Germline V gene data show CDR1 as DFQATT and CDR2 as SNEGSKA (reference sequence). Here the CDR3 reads CSASRGSTDTQYF. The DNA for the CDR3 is TGCAGTGCTAGCCGGGGCAGCACAGATACGCAGTATTTT.

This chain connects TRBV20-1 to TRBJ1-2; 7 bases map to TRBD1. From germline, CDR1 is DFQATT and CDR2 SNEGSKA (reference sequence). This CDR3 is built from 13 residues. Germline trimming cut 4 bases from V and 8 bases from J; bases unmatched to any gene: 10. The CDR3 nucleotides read TGCAGTGCTACCCTGGAGGGGGCGCGCGGCTACACCTTC. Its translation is CSATLEGARGYTF.

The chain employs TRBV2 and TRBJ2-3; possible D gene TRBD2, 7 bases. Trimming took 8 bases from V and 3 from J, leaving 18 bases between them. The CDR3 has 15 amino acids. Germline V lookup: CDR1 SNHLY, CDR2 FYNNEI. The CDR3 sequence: CASASQGGGTDTQYF. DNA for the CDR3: TGTGCCAGCGCTTCTCAAGGGGGGGGAACAGATACGCAGTATTTT.

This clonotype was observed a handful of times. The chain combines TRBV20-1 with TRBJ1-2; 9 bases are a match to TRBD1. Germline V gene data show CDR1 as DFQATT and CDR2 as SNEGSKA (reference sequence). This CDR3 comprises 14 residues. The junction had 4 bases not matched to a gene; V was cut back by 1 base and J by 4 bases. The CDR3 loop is CSARVTGGTYGYTF. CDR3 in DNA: TGCAGTGCTAGAGTGACAGGGGGGACCTATGGCTACACCTTC.

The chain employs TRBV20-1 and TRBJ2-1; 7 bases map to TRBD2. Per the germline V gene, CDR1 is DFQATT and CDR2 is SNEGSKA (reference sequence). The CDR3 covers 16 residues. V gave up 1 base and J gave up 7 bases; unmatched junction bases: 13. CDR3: CSARGGGGSGLNEQFF. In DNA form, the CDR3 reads TGCAGTGCTAGAGGGGGTGGGGGTAGCGGGCTAAATGAGCAGTTCTTC.

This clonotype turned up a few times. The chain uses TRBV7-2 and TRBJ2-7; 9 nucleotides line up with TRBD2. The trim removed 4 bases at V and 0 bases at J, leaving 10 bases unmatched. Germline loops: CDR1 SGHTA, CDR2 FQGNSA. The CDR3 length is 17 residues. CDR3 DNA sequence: TGTGCCAGCAGCTCCCCCCGGCGCGGGAGGGCCTCCTACGAGCAGTACTTC. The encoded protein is CASSSPRRGRASYEQYF. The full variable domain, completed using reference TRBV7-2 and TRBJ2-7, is GAGVSQSPSNKVTEKGKDVELRCDPISGHTALYWYRQSLGQGLEFLIYFQGNSAPDKSGLPSDRFSAERTGGSVSTLTIQRTQQEDSAVYLCASSSPRRGRASYEQYFGPGTRLTVT.

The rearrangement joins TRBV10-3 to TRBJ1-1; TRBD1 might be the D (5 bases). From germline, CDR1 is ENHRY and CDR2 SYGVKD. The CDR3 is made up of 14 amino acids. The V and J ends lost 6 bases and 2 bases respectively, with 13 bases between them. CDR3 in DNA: TGTGCCATCAGCAATCGGGGCTCCAACACTGAAGCTTTCTTT. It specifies CAISNRGSNTEAFF.

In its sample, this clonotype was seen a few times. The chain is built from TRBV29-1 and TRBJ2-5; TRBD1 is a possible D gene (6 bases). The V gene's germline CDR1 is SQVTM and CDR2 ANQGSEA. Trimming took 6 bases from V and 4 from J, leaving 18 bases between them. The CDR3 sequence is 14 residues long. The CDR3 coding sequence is TGCAGCGTCTACAAACCGGACAGATTAGAGACCCAGTACTTC. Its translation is CSVYKPDRLETQYF.

In DNA form, the CDR3 reads TGCAGCGTTGGATCGTACCCTGGGACAGGGAAGAATACGAACACCGGGGAGCTGTTTTTT. This codes for CSVGSYPGTGKNTNTGELFF. The chain has TRBV29-1 and TRBJ2-2, with 9 bases fitting TRBD1. V trimming: 4 bases; J trimming: 0 bases; junction bases outside the gene matches: 18. The CDR3 extends over 20 amino acids. Germline CDR1 SQVTM, CDR2 ANQGSEA.

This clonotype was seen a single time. DNA for the CDR3: TGTGCCACCAGCAGCTTAGAAGCGGGAGATAACAATGAGCAGTTCTTC. Translating gives CATSSLEAGDNNEQFF. V gene TRBV15 combines with J gene TRBJ2-1, with 8 bases lining up with TRBD2. The CDR3 has 16 residues. V shed 3 bases and J 5 bases; nucleotides not matched to a gene: 9. Germline V CDR1 and CDR2: LNHNV, YYDKDF (reference sequence).

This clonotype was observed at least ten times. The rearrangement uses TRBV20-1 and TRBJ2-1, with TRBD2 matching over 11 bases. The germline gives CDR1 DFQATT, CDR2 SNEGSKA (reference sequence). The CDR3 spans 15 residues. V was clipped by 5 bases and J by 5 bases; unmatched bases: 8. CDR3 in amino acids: CSAGYGLAGDNEQFF. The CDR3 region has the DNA TGCAGTGCTGGATATGGACTAGCGGGCGACAATGAGCAGTTCTTC.

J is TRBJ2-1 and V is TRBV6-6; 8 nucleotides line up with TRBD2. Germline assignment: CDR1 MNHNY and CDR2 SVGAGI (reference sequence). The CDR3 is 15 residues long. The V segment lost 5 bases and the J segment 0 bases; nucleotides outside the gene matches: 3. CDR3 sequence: CASSTGTSSYNEQFF. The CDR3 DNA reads TGTGCCAGCAGTACCGGGACTAGCTCCTACAATGAGCAGTTCTTC.

CDR3 sequence reads: CASSEQGSYGYTF. The CDR3 nucleotides are TGCGCCAGCAGTGAACAGGGTAGCTATGGCTACACCTTC. V gene TRBV10-2 combines with J gene TRBJ1-2, with a possible D match to TRBD1 (6 bases). The V end lost 3 bases, the J end lost 4 bases, and 9 bases lay between the germline ends. Germline V gene data show CDR1 as WSHSY and CDR2 as SAAADI. The CDR3 runs 13 residues.

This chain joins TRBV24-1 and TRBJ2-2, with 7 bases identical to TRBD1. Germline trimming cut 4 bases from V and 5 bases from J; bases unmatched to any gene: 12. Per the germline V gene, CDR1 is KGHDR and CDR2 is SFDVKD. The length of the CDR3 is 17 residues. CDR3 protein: CATSDPGPGGKTGELFF. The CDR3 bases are TGTGCCACCAGTGACCCCGGACCAGGGGGAAAAACCGGGGAGCTGTTTTTT.

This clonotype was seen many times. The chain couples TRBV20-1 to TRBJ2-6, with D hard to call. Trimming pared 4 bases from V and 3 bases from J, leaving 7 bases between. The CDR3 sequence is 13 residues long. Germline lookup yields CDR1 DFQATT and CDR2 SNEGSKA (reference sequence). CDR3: CSATPFGANVLTF. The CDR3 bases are TGCAGTGCTACCCCGTTTGGGGCCAACGTCCTGACTTTC.

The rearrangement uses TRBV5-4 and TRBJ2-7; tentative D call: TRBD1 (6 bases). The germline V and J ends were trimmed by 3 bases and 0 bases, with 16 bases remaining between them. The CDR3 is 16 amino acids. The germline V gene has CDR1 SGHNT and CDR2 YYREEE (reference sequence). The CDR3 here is CASSSLDRLASYEQYF. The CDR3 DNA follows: TGTGCCAGCAGCTCCCTTGACAGGCTCGCCTCCTACGAGCAGTACTTC.

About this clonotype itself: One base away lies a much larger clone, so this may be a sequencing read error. CDR3 DNA sequence: TGTGCCAGCAGCTCCCACTCACTTACGGGCACGGGCACTGAAGCTTTCTTT. Translating gives CASSSHSLTGTGTEAFF. V is TRBV7-9 and J is TRBJ1-1, with D uncertain. CDR3 size: 17 residues. Germline CDR1 and CDR2: SEHNR and FQNEAQ (reference sequence). V was trimmed by 4 bases and J by 4 bases, leaving 22 bases between them.

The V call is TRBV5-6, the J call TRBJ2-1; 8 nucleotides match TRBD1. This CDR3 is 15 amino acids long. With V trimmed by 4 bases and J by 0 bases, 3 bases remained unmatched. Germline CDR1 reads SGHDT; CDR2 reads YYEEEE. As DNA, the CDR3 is TGTGCCAGCAGCACTGACAGGGGCTCCTACAATGAGCAGTTCTTC. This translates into CASSTDRGSYNEQFF.

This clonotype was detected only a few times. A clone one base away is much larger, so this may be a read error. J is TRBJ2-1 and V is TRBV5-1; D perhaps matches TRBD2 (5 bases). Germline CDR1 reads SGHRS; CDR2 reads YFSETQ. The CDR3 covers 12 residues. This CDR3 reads CASRSGYNEQLF. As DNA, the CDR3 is TGCGCCAGCAGATCGGGGTACAATGAGCAGCTCTTC.

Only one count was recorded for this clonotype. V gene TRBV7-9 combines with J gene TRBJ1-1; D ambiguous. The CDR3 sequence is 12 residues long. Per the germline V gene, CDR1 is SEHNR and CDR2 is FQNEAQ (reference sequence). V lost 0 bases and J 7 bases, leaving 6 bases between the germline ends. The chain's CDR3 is CASSLAANEAFF. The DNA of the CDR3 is TGTGCCAGCAGCTTAGCGGCAAATGAAGCTTTCTTT.

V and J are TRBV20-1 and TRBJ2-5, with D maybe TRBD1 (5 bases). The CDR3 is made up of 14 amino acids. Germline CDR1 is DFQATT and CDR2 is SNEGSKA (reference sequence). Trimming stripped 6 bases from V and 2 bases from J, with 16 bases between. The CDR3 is CSANFGREQETQYF. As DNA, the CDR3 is TGCAGTGCCAACTTCGGCAGGGAACAAGAGACCCAGTACTTC.

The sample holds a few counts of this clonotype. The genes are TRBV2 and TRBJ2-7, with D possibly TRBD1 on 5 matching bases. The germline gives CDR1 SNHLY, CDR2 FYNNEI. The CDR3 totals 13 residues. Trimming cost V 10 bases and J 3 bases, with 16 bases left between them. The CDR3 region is CAISQVTDYEQYF. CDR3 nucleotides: TGTGCCATATCACAGGTAACGGACTACGAGCAGTACTTC.

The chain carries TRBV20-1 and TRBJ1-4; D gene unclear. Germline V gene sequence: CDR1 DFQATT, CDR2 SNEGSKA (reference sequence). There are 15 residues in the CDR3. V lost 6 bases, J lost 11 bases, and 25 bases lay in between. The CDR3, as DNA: TGCAGTGCCCTCCCTTTTACTCCCCTACCCGAGAAACTGTTTTTT. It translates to CSALPFTPLPEKLFF.